The T cell receptor beta chain described here comes from a study of T cells in Graves' hyperthyroidism and ophthalmopathy. The study, taken as a whole, reports: Most thyroid-expanded clonotypes above 0.001 were also found in blood.

To note about this clonotype: The antigen remains undetermined.

Graves' hyperthyroidism showing no ophthalmopathy progression within 18 months was considered stable. Lactation, pregnancy, other autoimmune disease or uncontrolled infection excluded patients. Unmatched junction bases numbered 3, after V lost 3 bases and J lost 3 bases. The germline gives CDR1 LGHDT, CDR2 YNNKEL (reference sequence). This CDR3 spans 14 amino acids. Template material for amplifying TCR beta CDR3 regions consisted of RNA transcripts. During a first-round RT-PCR of the TCR CDR3, the HTBI primer set was used. TCRdb analysed the multiplex PCR reads with MiXCR anew, one entry per CDR3 protein. The sample consists of about 700,000 distinct CDR3 sequences, 12% to 15% of them appearing once.

This clonotype was sampled from a woman younger than 35 with Graves' hyperthyroidism. The sequencing sample was made of blood. The gene calls are TRBV3-1 and TRBJ2-7; TRBD2 matches 9 bases. This CDR3 is CASSHLAGDYEQYF. The CDR3 region has the DNA TGTGCCAGCAGCCACTTAGCGGGAGACTACGAGCAGTACTTC.